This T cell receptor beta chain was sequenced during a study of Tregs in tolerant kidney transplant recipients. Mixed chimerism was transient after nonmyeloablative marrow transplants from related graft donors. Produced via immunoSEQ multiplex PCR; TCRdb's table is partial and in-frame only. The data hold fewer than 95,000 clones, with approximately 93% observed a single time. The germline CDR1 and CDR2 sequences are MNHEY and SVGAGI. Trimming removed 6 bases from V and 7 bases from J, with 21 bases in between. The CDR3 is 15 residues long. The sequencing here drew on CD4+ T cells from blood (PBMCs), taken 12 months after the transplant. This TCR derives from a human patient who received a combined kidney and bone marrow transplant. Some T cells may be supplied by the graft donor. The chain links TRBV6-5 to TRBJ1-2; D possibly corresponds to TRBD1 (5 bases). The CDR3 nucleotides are TGTGCCAGCAGCTACGGGACTGCCAAACCGAGTGGCTACACCTTC. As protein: CASSYGTAKPSGYTF.